This T cell receptor beta chain was sequenced during a study of T cells in localized non-small cell lung cancer. Study findings and constraints: Turning up in adjacent lung were a median roughly 60 of the top 100 tumor clones. Uninvolved adjacent lung had more T cell clonality than any other tissue, topping tumor.

Assay: immunoSEQ multiplex PCR; the TCRdb copy retains only in-frame clones and omits some. Here the sample spans roughly 77,000 clones, approximately 90% being singletons. For this clone: Antigen unknown.

The CDR3 contains 13 residues. The V and J ends lost 2 bases and 5 bases, in that order; junction bases with no gene match: 1. From germline, CDR1 is SGHRS and CDR2 YFSETQ. The sequences come from peripheral blood, collected before any cancer treatment. This receptor was taken from a woman between 40 and 69 years old with stage I squamous cell lung carcinoma. The V and J genes are TRBV5-1 and TRBJ2-5; 9 positions match TRBD1. CDR3 nucleotides: TGCGCCAGCAGCTTTGGACAGGGGGAGACCCAGTACTTC. Translated, it gives CASSFGQGETQYF.